The sequence of this T cell receptor beta chain was determined in a study of regulatory T cells in long-lasting Graves disease. Germline lookup yields CDR1 SGHRS and CDR2 YFSETQ. The CDR3 is made up of 15 amino acids. V was clipped by 1 base and J by 3 bases, with 14 bases between them. Arm-PCR of CDR3 regions and iRepertoire HTBI primers were the basis on which TCR beta libraries were built. MiXCR, run by TCRdb on the multiplex PCR reads, gives a single entry per CDR3 protein. There are some 470,000 distinct CDR3 sequences in the sample; 20% to 25% occur only once, and 6.5% to 9% lies in the top ten. Specified time point: persistent/refractory GD, antithyroid drugs over 5 years with positive TRAb. RNA from PBMCs was the source of the TCR library. A few counts support this clonotype.

This TCR was recovered from a female donor with Graves disease. The chain combines TRBV5-1 with TRBJ2-7; a weak D match, TRBD1 (6 bases). Here the sequenced sample was peripheral blood mononuclear cells (PBMCs), taken when the disease was refractory, from a patient treated with antithyroid drugs. The CDR3 here is CASSLSGQPYYEQYF. CDR3 nucleotides: TGCGCCAGCAGCTTGTCAGGACAGCCGTACTACGAGCAGTACTTC.